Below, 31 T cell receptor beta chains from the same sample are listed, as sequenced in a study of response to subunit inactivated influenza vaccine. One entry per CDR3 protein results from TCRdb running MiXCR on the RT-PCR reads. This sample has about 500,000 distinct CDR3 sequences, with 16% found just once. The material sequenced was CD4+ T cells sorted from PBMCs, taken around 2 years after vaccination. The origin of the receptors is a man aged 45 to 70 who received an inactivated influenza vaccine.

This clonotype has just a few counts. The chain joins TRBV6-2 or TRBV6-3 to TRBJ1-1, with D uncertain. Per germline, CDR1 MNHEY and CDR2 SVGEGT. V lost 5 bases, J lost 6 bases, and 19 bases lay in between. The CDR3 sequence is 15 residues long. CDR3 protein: CASSEVGGVGSEAFF. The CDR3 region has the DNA TGTGCCAGCAGTGAGGTTGGCGGTGTAGGTTCTGAAGCTTTCTTT.

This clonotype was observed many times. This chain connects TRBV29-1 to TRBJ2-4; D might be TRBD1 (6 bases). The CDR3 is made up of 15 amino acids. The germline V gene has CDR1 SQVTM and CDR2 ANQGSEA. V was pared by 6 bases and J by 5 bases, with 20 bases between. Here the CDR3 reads CSVPSIGGNQNIQYF. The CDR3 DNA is TGCAGCGTCCCGAGTATAGGGGGTAACCAAAACATTCAGTACTTC.

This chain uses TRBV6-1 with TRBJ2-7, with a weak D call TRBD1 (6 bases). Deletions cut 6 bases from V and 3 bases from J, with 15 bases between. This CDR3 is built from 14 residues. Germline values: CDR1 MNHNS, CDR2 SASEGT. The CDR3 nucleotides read TGTGCCAGCAGATCCCCGGGACAACGCTACGAGCAGTACTTC. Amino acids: CASRSPGQRYEQYF.

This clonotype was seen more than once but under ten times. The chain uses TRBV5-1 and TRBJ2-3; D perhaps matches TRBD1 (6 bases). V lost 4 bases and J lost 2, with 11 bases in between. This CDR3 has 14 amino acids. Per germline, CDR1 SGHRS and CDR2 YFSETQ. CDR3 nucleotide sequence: TGCGCCAGCAGCATACAGGGTTTCACAGATACGCAGTATTTT. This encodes CASSIQGFTDTQYF. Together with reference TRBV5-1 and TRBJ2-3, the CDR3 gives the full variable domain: KAGVTQTPRYLIKTRGQQVTLSCSPISGHRSVSWYQQTPGQGLQFLFEYFSETQRNKGNFPGRFSGRQFSNSRSEMNVSTLELGDSALYLCASSIQGFTDTQYFGPGTRLTVL.

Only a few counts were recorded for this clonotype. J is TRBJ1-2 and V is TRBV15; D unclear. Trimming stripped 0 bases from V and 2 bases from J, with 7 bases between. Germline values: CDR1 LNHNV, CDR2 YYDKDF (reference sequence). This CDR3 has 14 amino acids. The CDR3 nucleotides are TGTGCCACCAGCAGAGATCGCAGGAACTATGGCTACACCTTC. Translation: CATSRDRRNYGYTF.

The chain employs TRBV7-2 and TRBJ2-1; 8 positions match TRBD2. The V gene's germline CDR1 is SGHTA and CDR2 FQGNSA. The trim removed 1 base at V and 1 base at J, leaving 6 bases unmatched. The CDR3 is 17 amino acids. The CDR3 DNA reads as TGTGCCAGCAGCTTAGTTTCGGGGGGGCTATCCTACAATGAGCAGTTCTTC. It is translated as CASSLVSGGLSYNEQFF.

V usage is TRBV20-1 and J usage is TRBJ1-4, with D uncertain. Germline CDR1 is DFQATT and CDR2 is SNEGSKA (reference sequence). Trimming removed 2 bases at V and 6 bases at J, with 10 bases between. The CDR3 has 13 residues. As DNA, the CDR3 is TGCAGTGCTAGATTGGACGGGTATGAAAAACTGTTTTTT. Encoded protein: CSARLDGYEKLFF.

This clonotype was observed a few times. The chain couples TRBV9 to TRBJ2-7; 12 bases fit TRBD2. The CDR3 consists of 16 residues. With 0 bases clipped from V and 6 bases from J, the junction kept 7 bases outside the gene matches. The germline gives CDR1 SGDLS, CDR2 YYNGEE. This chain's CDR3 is CASSVGTSGVAREQYF. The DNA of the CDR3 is TGTGCCAGCAGCGTAGGGACTAGCGGGGTTGCTCGCGAGCAGTACTTC. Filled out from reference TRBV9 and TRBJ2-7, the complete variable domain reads DSGVTQTPKHLITATGQRVTLRCSPRSGDLSVYWYQQSLDQGLQFLIQYYNGEERAKGNILERFSAQQFPDLHSELNLSSLELGDSALYFCASSVGTSGVAREQYFGPGTRLTVT.

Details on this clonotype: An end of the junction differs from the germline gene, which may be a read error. The CDR3: CASSPWTSGPYEQYF. The CDR3 DNA is TGTGCCAGCTCACCATGGACTAGCGGACCCTACGAGCAGTATTTC. This sequence joins TRBV18 and TRBJ2-7; 10 nucleotides agree with TRBD2. The CDR3 spans 15 residues. Germline V CDR1 and CDR2: KGHSH, LQKENI.

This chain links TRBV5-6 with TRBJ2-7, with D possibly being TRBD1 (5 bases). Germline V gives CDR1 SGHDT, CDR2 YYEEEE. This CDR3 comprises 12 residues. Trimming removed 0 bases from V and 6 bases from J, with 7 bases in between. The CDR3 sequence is CASSLARAEQYF. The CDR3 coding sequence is TGTGCCAGCAGCTTGGCCAGGGCCGAGCAGTACTTC.

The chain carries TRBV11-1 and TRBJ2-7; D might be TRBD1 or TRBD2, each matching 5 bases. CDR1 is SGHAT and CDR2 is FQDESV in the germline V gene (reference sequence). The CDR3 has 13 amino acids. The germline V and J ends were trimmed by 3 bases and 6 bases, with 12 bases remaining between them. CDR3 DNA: TGTGCCAGCAGCTTCGTAGAGGGGAGCGAGCAGTACTTC. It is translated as CASSFVEGSEQYF.

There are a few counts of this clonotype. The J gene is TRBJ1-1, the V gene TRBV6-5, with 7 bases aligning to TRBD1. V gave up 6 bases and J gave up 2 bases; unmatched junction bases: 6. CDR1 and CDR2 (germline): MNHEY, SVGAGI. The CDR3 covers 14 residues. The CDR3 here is CASRYRGDNTEAFF. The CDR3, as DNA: TGTGCCAGCAGGTACAGGGGCGACAACACTGAAGCTTTCTTT.

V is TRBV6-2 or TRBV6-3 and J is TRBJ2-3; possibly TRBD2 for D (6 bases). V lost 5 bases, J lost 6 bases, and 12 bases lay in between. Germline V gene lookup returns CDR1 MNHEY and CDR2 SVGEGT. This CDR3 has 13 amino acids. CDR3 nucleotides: TGTGCCAGCAGTCGCCATCGGGGGGATACGCAGTATTTT. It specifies CASSRHRGDTQYF.

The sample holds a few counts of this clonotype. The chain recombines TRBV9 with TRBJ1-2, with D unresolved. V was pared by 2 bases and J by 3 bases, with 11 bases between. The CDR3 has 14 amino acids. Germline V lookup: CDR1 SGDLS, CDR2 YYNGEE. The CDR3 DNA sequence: TGTGCCAGCAGCGTGTCTGGTGGGGACTATGGCTACACCTTC. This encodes CASSVSGGDYGYTF.

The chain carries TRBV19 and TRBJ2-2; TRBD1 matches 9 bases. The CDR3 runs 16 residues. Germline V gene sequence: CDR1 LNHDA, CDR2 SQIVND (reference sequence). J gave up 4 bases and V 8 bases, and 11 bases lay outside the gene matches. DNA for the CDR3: TGTGCCAGTCGAGGAGGGGGACAGGGTCGCACCGGGGAGCTGTTTTTT. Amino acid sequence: CASRGGGQGRTGELFF.

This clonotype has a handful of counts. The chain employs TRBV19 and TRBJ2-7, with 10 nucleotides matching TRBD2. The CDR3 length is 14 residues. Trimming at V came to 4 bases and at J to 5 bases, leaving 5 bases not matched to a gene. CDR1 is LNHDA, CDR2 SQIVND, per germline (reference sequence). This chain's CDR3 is CASSTGLAWNEQYF. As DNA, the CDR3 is TGTGCCAGTAGTACGGGACTAGCGTGGAACGAGCAGTACTTC. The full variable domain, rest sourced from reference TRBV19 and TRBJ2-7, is DGGITQSPKYLFRKEGQNVTLSCEQNLNHDAMYWYRQDPGQGLRLIYYSQIVNDFQKGDIAEGYSVSREKKESFPLTVTSAQKNPTAFYLCASSTGLAWNEQYFGPGTRLTVT.

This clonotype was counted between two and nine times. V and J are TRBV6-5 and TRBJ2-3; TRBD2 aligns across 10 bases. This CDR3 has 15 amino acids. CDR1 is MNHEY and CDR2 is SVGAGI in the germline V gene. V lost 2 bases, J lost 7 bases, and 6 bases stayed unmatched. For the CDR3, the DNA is TGTGCCAGCAGTTACCTAGCGGGGGCTACGAATACGCAGTATTTT. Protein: CASSYLAGATNTQYF.

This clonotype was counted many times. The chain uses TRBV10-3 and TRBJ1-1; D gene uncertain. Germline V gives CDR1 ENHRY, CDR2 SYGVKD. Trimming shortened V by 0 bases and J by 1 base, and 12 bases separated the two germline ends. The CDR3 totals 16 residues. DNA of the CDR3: TGTGCCATCAGTGAGTCCGAGTTTAGCTCGAACACTGAAGCTTTCTTT. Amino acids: CAISESEFSSNTEAFF.

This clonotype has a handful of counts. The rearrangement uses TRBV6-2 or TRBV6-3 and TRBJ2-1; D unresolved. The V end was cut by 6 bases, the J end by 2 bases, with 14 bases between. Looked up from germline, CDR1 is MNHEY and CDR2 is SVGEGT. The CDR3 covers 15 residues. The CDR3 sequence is CASRKSGNPYNEQFF. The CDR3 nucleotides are TGTGCCAGCAGAAAATCAGGAAATCCCTACAATGAGCAGTTCTTC.

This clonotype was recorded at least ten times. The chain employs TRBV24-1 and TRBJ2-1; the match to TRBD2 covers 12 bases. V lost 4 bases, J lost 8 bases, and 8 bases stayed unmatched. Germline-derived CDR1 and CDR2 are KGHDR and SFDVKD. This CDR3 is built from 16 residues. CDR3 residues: CATSESTSGRNDEQFF. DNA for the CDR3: TGTGCCACCAGTGAGTCCACTAGCGGGAGGAACGATGAGCAGTTCTTC.

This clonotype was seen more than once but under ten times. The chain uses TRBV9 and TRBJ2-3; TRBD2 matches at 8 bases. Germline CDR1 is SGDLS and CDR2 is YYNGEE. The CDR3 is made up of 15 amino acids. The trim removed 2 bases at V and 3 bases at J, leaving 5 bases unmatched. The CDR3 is CASSVLSGSTDTQYF. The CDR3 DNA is TGTGCCAGCAGCGTGTTGAGCGGGAGTACAGATACGCAGTATTTT.

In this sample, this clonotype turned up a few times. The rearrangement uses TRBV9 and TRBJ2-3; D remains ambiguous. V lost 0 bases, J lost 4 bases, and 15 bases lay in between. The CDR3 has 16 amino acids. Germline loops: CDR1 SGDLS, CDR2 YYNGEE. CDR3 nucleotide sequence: TGTGCCAGCAGCGTAGAAACAAGGCCCCCCGCAGATACGCAGTATTTT. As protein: CASSVETRPPADTQYF.

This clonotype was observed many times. This chain's CDR3 is CASTTPPDKSPFF. For the CDR3, the DNA is TGTGCCAGCACCACGCCCCCGGACAAAAGCCCTTTCTTT. This chain uses TRBV6-2 or TRBV6-3 with TRBJ1-1, with D possibly TRBD1 on 5 matching bases. V was pared by 7 bases and J by 12 bases, with 21 bases between. Germline values: CDR1 MNHEY, CDR2 SVGEGT. The CDR3 is made up of 13 amino acids.

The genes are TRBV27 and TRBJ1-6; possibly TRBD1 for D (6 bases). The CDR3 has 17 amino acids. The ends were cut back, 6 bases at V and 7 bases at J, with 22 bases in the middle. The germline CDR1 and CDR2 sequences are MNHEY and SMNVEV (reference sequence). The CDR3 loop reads CASSLGTSESWNSPLHF. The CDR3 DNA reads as TGTGCCAGCAGCCTGGGGACATCCGAGTCGTGGAATTCACCCCTCCACTTT.

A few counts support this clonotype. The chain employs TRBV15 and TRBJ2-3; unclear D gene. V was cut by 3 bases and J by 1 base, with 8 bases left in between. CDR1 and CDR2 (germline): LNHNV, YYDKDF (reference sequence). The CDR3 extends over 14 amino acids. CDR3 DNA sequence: TGTGCCACCAGCAGCCATAGGGGCACAGATACGCAGTATTTT. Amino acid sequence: CATSSHRGTDTQYF.

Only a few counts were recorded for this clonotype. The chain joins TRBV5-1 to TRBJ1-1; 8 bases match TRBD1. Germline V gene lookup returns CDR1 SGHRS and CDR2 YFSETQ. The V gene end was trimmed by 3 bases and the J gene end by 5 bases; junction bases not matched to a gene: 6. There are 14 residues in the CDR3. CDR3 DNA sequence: TGCGCCAGCAGCTGGGGGACAGGCCGGACTGAAGCTTTCTTT. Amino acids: CASSWGTGRTEAFF.

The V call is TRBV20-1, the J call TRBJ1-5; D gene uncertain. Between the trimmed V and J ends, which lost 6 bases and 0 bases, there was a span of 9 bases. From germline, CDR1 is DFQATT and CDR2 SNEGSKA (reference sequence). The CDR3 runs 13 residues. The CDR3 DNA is TGCAGTGCCCGCGGATATAGCAATCAGCCCCAGCATTTT. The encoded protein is CSARGYSNQPQHF.

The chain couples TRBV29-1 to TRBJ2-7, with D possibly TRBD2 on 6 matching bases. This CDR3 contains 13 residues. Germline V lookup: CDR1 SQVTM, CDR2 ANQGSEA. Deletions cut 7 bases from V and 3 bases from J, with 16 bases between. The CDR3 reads CSAGAGRDYEQYF. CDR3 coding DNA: TGCAGCGCCGGGGCTGGGCGGGACTACGAGCAGTACTTC.

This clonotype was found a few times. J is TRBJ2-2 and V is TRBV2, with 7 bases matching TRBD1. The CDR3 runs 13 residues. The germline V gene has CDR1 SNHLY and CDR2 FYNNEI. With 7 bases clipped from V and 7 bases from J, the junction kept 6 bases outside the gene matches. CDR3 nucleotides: TGTGCCAGCATTAGACAGGGTTTCGGGGAGCTGTTTTTT. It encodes CASIRQGFGELFF.

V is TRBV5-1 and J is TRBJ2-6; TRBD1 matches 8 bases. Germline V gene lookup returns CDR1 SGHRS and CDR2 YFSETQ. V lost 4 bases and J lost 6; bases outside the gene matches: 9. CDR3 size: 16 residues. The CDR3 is CASSHLTGALANVLTF. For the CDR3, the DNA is TGCGCCAGCAGCCACTTGACAGGGGCCTTGGCCAACGTCCTGACTTTC. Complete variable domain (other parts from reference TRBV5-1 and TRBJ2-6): KAGVTQTPRYLIKTRGQQVTLSCSPISGHRSVSWYQQTPGQGLQFLFEYFSETQRNKGNFPGRFSGRQFSNSRSEMNVSTLELGDSALYLCASSHLTGALANVLTFGAGSRLTVL.

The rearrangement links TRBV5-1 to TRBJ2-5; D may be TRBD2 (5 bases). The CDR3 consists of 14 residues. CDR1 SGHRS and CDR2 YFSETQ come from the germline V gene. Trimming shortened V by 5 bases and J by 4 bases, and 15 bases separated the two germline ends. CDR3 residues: CASRFDEGRETQYF. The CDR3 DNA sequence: TGCGCCAGCAGATTTGATGAGGGAAGAGAGACCCAGTACTTC.